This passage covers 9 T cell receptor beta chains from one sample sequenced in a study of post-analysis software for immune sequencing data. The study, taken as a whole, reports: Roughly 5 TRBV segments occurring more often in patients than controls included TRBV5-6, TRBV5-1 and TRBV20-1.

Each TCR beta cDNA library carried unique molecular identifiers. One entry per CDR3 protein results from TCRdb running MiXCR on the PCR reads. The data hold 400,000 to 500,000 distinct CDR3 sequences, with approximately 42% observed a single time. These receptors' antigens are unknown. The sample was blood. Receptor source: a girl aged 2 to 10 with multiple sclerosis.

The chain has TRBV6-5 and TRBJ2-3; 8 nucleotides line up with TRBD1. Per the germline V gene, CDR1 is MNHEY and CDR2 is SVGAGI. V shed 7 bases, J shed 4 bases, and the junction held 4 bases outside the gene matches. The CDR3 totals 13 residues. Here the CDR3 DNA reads TGTGCCAGCATCCGACAGGGGTCAGATACGCAGTATTTT. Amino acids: CASIRQGSDTQYF.

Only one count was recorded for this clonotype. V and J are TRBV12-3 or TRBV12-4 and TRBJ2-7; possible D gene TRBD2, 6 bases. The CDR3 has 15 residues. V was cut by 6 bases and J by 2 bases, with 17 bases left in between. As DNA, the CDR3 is TGTGCCAGCAGCTCCCCGGAGGGAGGTCCCTACGAGCAGTACTTC. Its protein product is CASSSPEGGPYEQYF.

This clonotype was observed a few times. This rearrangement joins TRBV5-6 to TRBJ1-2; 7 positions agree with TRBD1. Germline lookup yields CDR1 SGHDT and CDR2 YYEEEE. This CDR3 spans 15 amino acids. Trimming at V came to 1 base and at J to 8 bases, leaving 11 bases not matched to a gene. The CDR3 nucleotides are TGTGCCAGCAGCTTGAGGACAGGACGCCTGAGAGGCTACACCTTC. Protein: CASSLRTGRLRGYTF.

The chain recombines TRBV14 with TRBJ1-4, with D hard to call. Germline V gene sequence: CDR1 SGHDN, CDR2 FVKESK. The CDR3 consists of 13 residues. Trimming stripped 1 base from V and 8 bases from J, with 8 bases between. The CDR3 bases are TGTGCCAGCAGCCAAGTATGGTCGGAAAAACTGTTTTTT. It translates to CASSQVWSEKLFF.

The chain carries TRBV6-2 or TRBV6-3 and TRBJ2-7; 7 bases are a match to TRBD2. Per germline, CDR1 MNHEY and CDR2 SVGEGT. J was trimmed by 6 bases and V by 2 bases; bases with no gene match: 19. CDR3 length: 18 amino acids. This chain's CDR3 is CASSYSFRSAGTSGEQYF. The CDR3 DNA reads TGTGCCAGCAGTTACAGCTTCCGATCAGCGGGAACCTCCGGCGAGCAGTACTTC.

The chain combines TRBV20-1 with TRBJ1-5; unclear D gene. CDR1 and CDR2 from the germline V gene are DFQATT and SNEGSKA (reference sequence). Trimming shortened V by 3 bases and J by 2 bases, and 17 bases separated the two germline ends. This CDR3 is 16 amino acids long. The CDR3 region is CSASWAGKGGNQPQHF. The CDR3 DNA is TGCAGTGCTAGTTGGGCGGGGAAAGGTGGCAATCAGCCCCAGCATTTT.

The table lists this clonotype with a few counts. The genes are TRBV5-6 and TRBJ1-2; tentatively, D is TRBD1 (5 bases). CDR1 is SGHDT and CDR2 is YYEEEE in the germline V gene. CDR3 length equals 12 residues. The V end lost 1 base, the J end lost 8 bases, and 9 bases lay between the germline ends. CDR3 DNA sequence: TGTGCCAGCAGCTTGCCAGGGAACGGCTACACCTTC. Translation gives CASSLPGNGYTF.

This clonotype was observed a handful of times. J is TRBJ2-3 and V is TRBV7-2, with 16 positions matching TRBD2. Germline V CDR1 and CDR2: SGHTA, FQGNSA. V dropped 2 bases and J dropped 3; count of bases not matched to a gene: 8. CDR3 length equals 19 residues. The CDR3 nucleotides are TGTGCCAGCAGCTTATTTGGGACTAGCGGGGGGGCAAGTACAGATACGCAGTATTTT. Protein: CASSLFGTSGGASTDTQYF.

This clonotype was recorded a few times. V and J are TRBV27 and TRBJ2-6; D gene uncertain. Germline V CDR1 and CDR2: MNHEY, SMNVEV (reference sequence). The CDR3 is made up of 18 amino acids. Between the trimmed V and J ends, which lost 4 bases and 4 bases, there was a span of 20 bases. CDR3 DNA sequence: TGTGCCAGCAGTTCCCCCGGCGTCCTAACAACCGGGGCCAACGTCCTGACTTTC. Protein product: CASSSPGVLTTGANVLTF. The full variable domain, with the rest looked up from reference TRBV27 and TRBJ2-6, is EAQVTQNPRYLITVTGKKLTVTCSQNMNHEYMSWYRQDPGLGLRQIYYSMNVEVTDKGDVPEGYKVSRKEKRNFPLILESPSPNQTSLYFCASSSPGVLTTGANVLTFGAGSRLTVL.